Shown below are 17 T cell receptor beta chains from a single sample sequenced in a study of Graves' ophthalmopathy and Graves' hyperthyroidism (dated by TCRdb to the late 2010s). The sequencer was an Illumina HiSeq 2000. For repertoire sequencing, TCR beta CDR3 regions were amplified from RNA transcripts. The first round of RT-PCR was done with HTBI primers and the Qiagen OneStep RT-PCR kit, and was followed by a second round of multiplex PCR, then size selection and purification. TCRdb's own reprocessing of the public reads used fastp at Q25 and MiXCR and kept productive beta chains. Every distinct CDR3 protein forms one entry, paired with its most common genes and DNA. Present in this sample are 24,000 or so distinct CDR3 sequences, almost 50% of which were seen just once. Around 6.2% of the sample belongs to the ten largest clones. The sample was peripheral blood. The receptors here all came from an adult woman with stable Graves' hyperthyroidism.

The J gene is TRBJ1-1, the V gene TRBV7-2, with a tentative D call TRBD1 (5 bases). The CDR3 consists of 16 residues. Trimming took off 2 bases at V and 0 bases at J, with 13 bases between the two ends. Germline loops: CDR1 SGHTA, CDR2 FQGNSA. CDR3 sequence reads: CASSLSGGRMNTEAFF. CDR3 bases: TGTGCCAGCAGCTTAAGCGGGGGTCGAATGAACACTGAAGCTTTCTTT.

V usage is TRBV29-1 and J usage is TRBJ1-1; D possibly corresponds to TRBD1 (5 bases). Germline CDR1 is SQVTM and CDR2 is ANQGSEA. The CDR3 length is 12 residues. V lost 6 bases and J 1 base, leaving 9 bases between the germline ends. The CDR3 here is CSVMGPNTEAFF. CDR3 DNA: TGCAGCGTCATGGGGCCGAACACTGAAGCTTTCTTT.

CDR3 amino acids: CASSPPTVGGNIQYF. The CDR3 DNA reads as TGTGCCAGTAGCCCTCCCACGGTGGGGGGGAACATTCAGTACTTC. The rearrangement joins TRBV19 to TRBJ2-4, with TRBD2 identical over 7 bases. Germline V gene data show CDR1 as LNHDA and CDR2 as SQIVND (reference sequence). This CDR3 region has 15 residues. The junction had 12 bases not matched to a gene; V was cut back by 6 bases and J by 7 bases.

V is TRBV2 and J is TRBJ2-1; D gene unclear. The CDR3 covers 13 residues. The V and J ends lost 7 bases and 6 bases respectively, with 13 bases between them. Germline values: CDR1 SNHLY, CDR2 FYNNEI. The DNA for the CDR3 is TGTGCCAGCACCCTGTCCCCGGGCAATGAGCAGTTCTTC. This sequence encodes CASTLSPGNEQFF.

Relative to its sample, this clonotype is medium-sized. The chain couples TRBV20-1 to TRBJ2-7; no clear D. Germline V lookup: CDR1 DFQATT, CDR2 SNEGSKA (reference sequence). Trimming shortened V by 2 bases and J by 3 bases, and 11 bases separated the two germline ends. There are 13 residues in the CDR3. CDR3 loop: CSARMSSDYEQYF. CDR3 nucleotide sequence: TGCAGTGCTAGAATGAGCTCAGACTACGAGCAGTACTTC.

Ten or more counts support this clonotype. A much larger clone lies one base from this, so it may be a read error. The chain is built from TRBV20-1 and TRBJ1-5, with 12 bases lining up with TRBD1. The V segment lost 0 bases and the J segment 9 bases; nucleotides outside the gene matches: 9. This CDR3 contains 16 residues. Germline assignment: CDR1 DFQATT and CDR2 SNEGSKA (reference sequence). The CDR3 region has the DNA TGCAGTGCTAGAGATCCCGGGACAGGGGGCGATCGGCCCCAGCATTTT. As protein: CSARDPGTGGDRPQHF.

The table lists this clonotype with a few counts. This chain uses TRBV19 with TRBJ1-2; weak D call: TRBD1 (6 bases). Germline loops: CDR1 LNHDA, CDR2 SQIVND (reference sequence). Trimming left V 4 bases short and J 8 bases short, with 14 bases between. CDR3 length: 13 residues. The CDR3 nucleotides read TGTGCCAGTAGTAGGCGACAGGCGGGAGGCTACACCTTC. Translated, it gives CASSRRQAGGYTF. The whole variable domain, filled in from reference TRBV19 and TRBJ1-2, reads DGGITQSPKYLFRKEGQNVTLSCEQNLNHDAMYWYRQDPGQGLRLIYYSQIVNDFQKGDIAEGYSVSREKKESFPLTVTSAQKNPTAFYLCASSRRQAGGYTFGSGTRLTVV.

The chain is built from TRBV7-2 and TRBJ2-5; 9 positions agree with TRBD1. CDR1 SGHTA and CDR2 FQGNSA come from the germline V gene. Trimming took 5 bases from V and 9 from J; bases not matched to a gene: 7. CDR3 length: 13 amino acids. For the CDR3, the DNA is TGTGCCAGCAGCCCTGACAGGGGGGAGGCCCAGTACTTC. Translation: CASSPDRGEAQYF. The variable domain in full, completed from reference TRBV7-2 and TRBJ2-5, reads GAGVSQSPSNKVTEKGKDVELRCDPISGHTALYWYRQSLGQGLEFLIYFQGNSAPDKSGLPSDRFSAERTGGSVSTLTIQRTQQEDSAVYLCASSPDRGEAQYFGPGTRLLVL.

This clonotype was counted at least ten times. The chain is built from TRBV12-5 and TRBJ2-2; D unresolved. V was clipped by 2 bases and J by 6 bases, with 19 bases between them. This CDR3 region has 17 residues. Germline V gene lookup returns CDR1 LGHNT and CDR2 FRNRAP. The CDR3 DNA sequence: TGTGCTAGTGGTTTGCCCCCCGATCTCCGCCGGGCCGGGGAGCTGTTTTTT. Amino acids: CASGLPPDLRRAGELFF.

By proportion, this clonotype is medium-sized. The chain links TRBV20-1 to TRBJ1-2; D perhaps matches TRBD1 (6 bases). Germline V CDR1 and CDR2: DFQATT, SNEGSKA (reference sequence). Trimming pared 2 bases from V and 1 base from J, leaving 11 bases between. The CDR3 is 14 residues long. In DNA form, the CDR3 reads TGCAGTGCTAGACCCCGGACAGATAACTATGGCTACACCTTC. Its translation is CSARPRTDNYGYTF.

This rearrangement joins TRBV20-1 to TRBJ2-3; TRBD2 matches 7 bases. Trimming removed 2 bases from V and 0 bases from J; junction bases left unmatched: 8. The CDR3 is 16 residues long. Per the germline V gene, CDR1 is DFQATT and CDR2 is SNEGSKA (reference sequence). The CDR3 loop is CSARMRGSGSTDTQYF. DNA of the CDR3: TGCAGTGCTAGAATGCGAGGTAGCGGGAGCACAGATACGCAGTATTTT.

The V call is TRBV7-2, the J call TRBJ2-4, with TRBD2 matching 11 bases. V shed 1 base, J shed 9 bases, and the junction held 2 bases outside the gene matches. This CDR3 region has 14 residues. Per germline, CDR1 SGHTA and CDR2 FQGNSA. CDR3 DNA: TGTGCCAGCAGCTTAGATACTAGCGGGGGCATTCAGTACTTC. This translates into CASSLDTSGGIQYF.

This clonotype is medium-sized by share. The chain couples TRBV14 to TRBJ2-7, with D possibly TRBD1 on 5 matching bases. This CDR3 contains 15 residues. Germline V CDR1 and CDR2: SGHDN, FVKESK. V lost 3 bases, J lost 0 bases, and 12 bases lay in between. CDR3 region: CASSHPDMGSYEQYF. In nucleotides, the CDR3 is TGTGCCAGCAGCCATCCGGACATGGGCTCCTACGAGCAGTACTTC.

The sample holds many counts of this clonotype. This chain uses TRBV5-8 with TRBJ2-7; 9 bases agree with TRBD1. J was trimmed by 5 bases and V by 0 bases; bases with no gene match: 3. There are 14 residues in the CDR3. CDR1 and CDR2 from the germline V gene are SGHTS and YDEGEE. The CDR3 spells CASSLGDRADEQYF. In DNA form, the CDR3 reads TGTGCCAGCAGCTTGGGGGACAGGGCCGACGAGCAGTACTTC.

This clonotype was seen many times. The CDR3 region has the DNA TGTGCCAGCAGTGGACTAGCGGGAGGGGTTCATGAGCAGTTCTTC. Amino acids: CASSGLAGGVHEQFF. The chain couples TRBV12-3 or TRBV12-4 to TRBJ2-1; 15 bases are a match to TRBD2. V lost 5 bases, J lost 8 bases, and 4 bases stayed unmatched. This CDR3 is 15 amino acids long.

This clonotype showed up just a few times. The genes are TRBV20-1 and TRBJ2-5; TRBD1 aligns across 9 bases. Germline values: CDR1 DFQATT, CDR2 SNEGSKA (reference sequence). The CDR3 runs to 14 residues. The V gene end was trimmed by 1 base and the J gene end by 4 bases; junction bases not matched to a gene: 4. The CDR3 DNA reads as TGCAGTGCTAGAGGGGAGACAGGGGGAGAGACCCAGTACTTC. As protein: CSARGETGGETQYF.

This clonotype was counted a single time. One junction end does not reproduce the germline sequence, and a read error may be involved. The V and J genes are TRBV20-1 and TRBJ2-7, with 13 bases fitting TRBD2. This CDR3 is built from 14 residues. Germline V gene data show CDR1 as DFQATT and CDR2 as SNEGSKA (reference sequence). The CDR3 DNA sequence: TGCAGCGCTAGAGGGACTAGCGGGATCTTCGAGCAGTACTTC. It is translated as CSARGTSGIFEQYF.